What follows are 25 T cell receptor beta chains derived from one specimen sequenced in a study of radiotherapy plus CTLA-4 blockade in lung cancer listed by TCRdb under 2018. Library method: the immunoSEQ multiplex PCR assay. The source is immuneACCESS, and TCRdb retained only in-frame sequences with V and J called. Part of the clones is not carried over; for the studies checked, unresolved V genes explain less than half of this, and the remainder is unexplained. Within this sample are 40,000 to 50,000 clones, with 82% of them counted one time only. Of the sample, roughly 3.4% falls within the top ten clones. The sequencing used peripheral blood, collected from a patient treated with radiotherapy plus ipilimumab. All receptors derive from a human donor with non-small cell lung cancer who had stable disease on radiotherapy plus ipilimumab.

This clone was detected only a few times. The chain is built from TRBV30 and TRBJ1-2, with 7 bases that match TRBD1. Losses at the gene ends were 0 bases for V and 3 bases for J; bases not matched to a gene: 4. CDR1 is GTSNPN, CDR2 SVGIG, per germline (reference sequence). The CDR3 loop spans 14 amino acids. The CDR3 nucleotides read TGTGCCTGGAGTGTACAGGGGATACACTATGGCTACACCTTC. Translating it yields CAWSVQGIHYGYTF.

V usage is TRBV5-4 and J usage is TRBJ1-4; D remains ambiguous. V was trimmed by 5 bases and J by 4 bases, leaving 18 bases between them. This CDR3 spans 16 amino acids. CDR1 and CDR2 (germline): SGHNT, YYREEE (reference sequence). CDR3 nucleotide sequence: TGTGCCAGCAGTCGAGGGAGCCAGCGGGGTAATGAAAAACTGTTTTTT. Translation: CASSRGSQRGNEKLFF. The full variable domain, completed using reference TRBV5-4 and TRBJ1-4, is ETGVTQSPTHLIKTRGQQVTLRCSSQSGHNTVSWYQQALGQGPQFIFQYYREEENGRGNFPPRFSGLQFPNYSSELNVNALELDDSALYLCASSRGSQRGNEKLFFGSGTQLSVL.

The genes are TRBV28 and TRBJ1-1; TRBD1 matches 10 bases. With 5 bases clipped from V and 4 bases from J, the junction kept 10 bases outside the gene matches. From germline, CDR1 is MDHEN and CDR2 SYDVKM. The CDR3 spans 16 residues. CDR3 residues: CASSPLPGQGSTEAFF. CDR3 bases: TGTGCCAGCAGTCCCCTCCCGGGACAGGGGAGCACTGAAGCTTTCTTT.

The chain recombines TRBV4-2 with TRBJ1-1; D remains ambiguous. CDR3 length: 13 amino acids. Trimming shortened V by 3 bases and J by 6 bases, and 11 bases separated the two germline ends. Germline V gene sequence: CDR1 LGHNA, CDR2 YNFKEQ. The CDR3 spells CASSQSRFPEAFF. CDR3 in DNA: TGTGCCAGCAGCCAGTCCAGGTTCCCTGAAGCTTTCTTT.

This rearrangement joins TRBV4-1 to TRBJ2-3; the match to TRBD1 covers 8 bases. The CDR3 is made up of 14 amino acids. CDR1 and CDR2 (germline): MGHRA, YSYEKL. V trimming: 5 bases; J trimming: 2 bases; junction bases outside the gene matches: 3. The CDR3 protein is CASSWDRNTDTQYF. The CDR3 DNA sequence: TGCGCCAGCAGCTGGGACAGGAACACAGATACGCAGTATTTT.

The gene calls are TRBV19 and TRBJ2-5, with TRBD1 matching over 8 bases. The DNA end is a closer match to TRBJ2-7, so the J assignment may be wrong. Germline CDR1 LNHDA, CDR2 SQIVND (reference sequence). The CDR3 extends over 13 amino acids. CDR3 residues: CASSDRGVGEQYF. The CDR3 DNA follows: TGTGCCAGTAGTGACAGGGGAGTCGGCGAGCAGTACTTC.

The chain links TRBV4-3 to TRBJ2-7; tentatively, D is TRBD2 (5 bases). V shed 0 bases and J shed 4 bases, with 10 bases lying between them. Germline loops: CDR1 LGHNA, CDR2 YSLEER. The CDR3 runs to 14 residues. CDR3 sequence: CASSQDLEGYEQYF. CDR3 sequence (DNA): TGCGCCAGCAGCCAAGATTTAGAGGGATACGAGCAGTACTTC.

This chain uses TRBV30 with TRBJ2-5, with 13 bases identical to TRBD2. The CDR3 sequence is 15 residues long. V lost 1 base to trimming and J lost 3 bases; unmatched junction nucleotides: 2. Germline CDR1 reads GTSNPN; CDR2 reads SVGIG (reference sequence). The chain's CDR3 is CAWSGGLAGEETQYF. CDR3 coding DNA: TGTGCCTGGAGTGGAGGACTAGCGGGAGAAGAGACCCAGTACTTC. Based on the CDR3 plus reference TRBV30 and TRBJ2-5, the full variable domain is SQTIHQWPATLVQPVGSPLSLECTVEGTSNPNLYWYRQAAGRGLQLLFYSVGIGQISSEVPQNLSASRPQDRQFILSSKKLLLSDSGFYLCAWSGGLAGEETQYFGPGTRLLVL.

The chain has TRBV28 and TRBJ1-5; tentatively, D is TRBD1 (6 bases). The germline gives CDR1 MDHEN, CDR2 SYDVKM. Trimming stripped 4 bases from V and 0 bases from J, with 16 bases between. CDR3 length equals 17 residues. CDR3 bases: TGTGCCAGCAGTTACCAGAGGGGGGGAACTAGCAATCAGCCCCAGCATTTT. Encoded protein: CASSYQRGGTSNQPQHF.

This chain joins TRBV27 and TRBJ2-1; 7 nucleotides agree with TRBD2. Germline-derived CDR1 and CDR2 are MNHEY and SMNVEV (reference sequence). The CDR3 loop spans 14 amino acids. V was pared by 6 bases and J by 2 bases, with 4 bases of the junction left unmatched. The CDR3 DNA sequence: TGTGCCAGCAGACAGCGGGGCCCCTACAATGAGCAGTTCTTC. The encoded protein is CASRQRGPYNEQFF.

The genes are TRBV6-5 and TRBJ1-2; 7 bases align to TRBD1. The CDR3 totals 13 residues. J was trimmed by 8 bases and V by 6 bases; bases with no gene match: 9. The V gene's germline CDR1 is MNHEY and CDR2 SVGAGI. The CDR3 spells CASSITRGSGYTF. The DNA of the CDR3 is TGTGCCAGCAGCATTACCAGGGGGTCCGGCTACACCTTC.

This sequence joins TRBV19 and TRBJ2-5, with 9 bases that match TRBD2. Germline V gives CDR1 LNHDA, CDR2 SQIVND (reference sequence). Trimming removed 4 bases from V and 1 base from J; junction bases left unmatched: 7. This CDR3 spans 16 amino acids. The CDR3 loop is CASSNWREGTQETQYF. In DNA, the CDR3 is TGTGCCAGTAGTAACTGGCGGGAGGGAACCCAAGAGACCCAGTACTTC.

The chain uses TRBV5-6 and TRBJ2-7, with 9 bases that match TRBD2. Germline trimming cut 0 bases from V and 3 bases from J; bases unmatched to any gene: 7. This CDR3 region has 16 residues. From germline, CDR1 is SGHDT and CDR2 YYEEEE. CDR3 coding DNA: TGTGCCAGCAGCTTGGCGCGGGAGGGCCCATGCTACGAGCAGTACTTC. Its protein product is CASSLAREGPCYEQYF.

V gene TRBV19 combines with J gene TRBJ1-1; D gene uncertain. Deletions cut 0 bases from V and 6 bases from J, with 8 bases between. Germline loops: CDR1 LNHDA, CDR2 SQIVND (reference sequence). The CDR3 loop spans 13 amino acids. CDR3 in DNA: TGTGCCAGTAGTATAGAAGCCCTTTCTGAAGCTTTCTTT. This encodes CASSIEALSEAFF.

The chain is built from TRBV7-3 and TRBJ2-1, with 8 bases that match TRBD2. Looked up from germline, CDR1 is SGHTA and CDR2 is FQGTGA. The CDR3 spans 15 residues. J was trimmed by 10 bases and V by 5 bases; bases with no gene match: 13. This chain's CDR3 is CASSPLIAGPTEQFF. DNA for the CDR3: TGTGCCAGCAGCCCCCTCATAGCGGGGCCAACCGAGCAGTTCTTC.

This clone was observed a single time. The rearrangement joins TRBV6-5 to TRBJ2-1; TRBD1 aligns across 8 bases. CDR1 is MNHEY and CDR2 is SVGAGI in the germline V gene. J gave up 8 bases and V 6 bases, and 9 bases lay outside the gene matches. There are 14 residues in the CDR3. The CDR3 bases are TGTGCCAGCAGCTTAGACAGGGGTAGAGATGAGCAGTTCTTC. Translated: CASSLDRGRDEQFF.

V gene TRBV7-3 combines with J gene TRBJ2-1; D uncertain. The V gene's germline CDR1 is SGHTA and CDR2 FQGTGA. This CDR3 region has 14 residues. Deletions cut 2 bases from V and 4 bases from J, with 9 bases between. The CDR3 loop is CASSLGSAYNEQFF. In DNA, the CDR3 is TGTGCCAGCAGCTTAGGGTCAGCGTACAATGAGCAGTTCTTC. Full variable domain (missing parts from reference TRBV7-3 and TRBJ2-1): GAGVSQTPSNKVTEKGKYVELRCDPISGHTALYWYRQSLGQGPEFLIYFQGTGAADDSGLPNDRFFAVRPEGSVSTLKIQRTERGDSAVYLCASSLGSAYNEQFFGPGTRLTVL.

The CDR3 coding sequence is TGTGCCAGCAGCAAAGTTGCCAGGCCGTTAGACGAGCAGTACTTC. The encoded protein is CASSKVARPLDEQYF. The V and J genes are TRBV21-1 and TRBJ2-7; the table's D call, TRBD1, has no DNA check behind it. TRBV21-1 is reported as a pseudogene. This CDR3 comprises 15 residues.

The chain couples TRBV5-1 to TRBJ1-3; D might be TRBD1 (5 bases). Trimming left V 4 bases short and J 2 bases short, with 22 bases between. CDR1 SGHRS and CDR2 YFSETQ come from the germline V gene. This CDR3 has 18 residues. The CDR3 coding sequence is TGCGCCAGCAGCCTCACCGGCCTCGACAGTAACACTGGAAACACCATATATTTT. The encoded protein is CASSLTGLDSNTGNTIYF.

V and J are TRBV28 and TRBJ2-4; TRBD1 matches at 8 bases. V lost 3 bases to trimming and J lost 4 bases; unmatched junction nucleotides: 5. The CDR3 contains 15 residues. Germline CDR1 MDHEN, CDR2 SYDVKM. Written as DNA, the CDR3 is TGTGCCAGCAGTTTCCAGGGGGCGCCAAAAAACATTCAGTACTTC. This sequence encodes CASSFQGAPKNIQYF.

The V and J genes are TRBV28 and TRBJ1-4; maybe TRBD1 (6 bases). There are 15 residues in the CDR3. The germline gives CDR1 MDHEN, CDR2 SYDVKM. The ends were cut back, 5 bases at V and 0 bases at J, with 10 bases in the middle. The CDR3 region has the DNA TGTGCCAGCAGTACCTCAGGGGCAACTAATGAAAAACTGTTTTTT. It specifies CASSTSGATNEKLFF. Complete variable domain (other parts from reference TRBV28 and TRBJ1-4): DVKVTQSSRYLVKRTGEKVFLECVQDMDHENMFWYRQDPGLGLRLIYFSYDVKMKEKGDIPEGYSVSREKKERFSLILESASTNQTSMYLCASSTSGATNEKLFFGSGTQLSVL.

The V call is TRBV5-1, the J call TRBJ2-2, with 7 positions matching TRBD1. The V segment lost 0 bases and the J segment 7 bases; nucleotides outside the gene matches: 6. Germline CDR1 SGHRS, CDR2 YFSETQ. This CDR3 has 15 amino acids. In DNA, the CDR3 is TGCGCCAGCAGCTTGGGACAGGGAGCCCTCGGGGAGCTGTTTTTT. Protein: CASSLGQGALGELFF. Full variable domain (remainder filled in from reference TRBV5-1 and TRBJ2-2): KAGVTQTPRYLIKTRGQQVTLSCSPISGHRSVSWYQQTPGQGLQFLFEYFSETQRNKGNFPGRFSGRQFSNSRSEMNVSTLELGDSALYLCASSLGQGALGELFFGEGSRLTVL.

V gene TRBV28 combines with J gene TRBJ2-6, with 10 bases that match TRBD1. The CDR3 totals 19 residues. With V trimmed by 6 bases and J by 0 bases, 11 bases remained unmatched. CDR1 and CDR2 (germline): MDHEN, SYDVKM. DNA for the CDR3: TGTGCCAGCAGCTTTACCGGGACAGGGGTGCTCTCTGGGGCCAACGTCCTGACTTTC. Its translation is CASSFTGTGVLSGANVLTF.

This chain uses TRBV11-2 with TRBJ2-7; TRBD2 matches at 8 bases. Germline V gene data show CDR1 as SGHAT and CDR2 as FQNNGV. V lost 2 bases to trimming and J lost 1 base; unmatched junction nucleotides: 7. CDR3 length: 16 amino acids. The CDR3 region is CASSLNSGRHSYEQYF. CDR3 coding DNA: TGTGCCAGCAGCTTAAACAGCGGGAGACATTCCTACGAGCAGTACTTC.

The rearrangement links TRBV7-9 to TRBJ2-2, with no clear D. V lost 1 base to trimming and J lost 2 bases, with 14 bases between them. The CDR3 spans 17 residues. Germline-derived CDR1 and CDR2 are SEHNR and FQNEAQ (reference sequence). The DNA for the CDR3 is TGTGCCAGCAGCTTAGTCCCGCTTGGAGTCAACACCGGGGAGCTGTTTTTT. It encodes CASSLVPLGVNTGELFF. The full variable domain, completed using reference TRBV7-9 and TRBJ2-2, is DTGVSQNPRHKITKRGQNVTFRCDPISEHNRLYWYRQTLGQGPEFLTYFQNEAQLEKSRLLSDRFSAERPKGSFSTLEIQRTEQGDSAMYLCASSLVPLGVNTGELFFGEGSRLTVL.